The 20 T cell receptor beta chains below were found in one sample sequenced in a study of shared clonotypes between healthy human individuals. TCRdb's table, derived via immunoSEQ multiplex PCR, lists solely in-frame clones and lacks some. In the table there are approximately 1.4 million clones, about 98% of which are singletons. The source material was naive CD4+ T cells sorted from blood. Sample subset: CD45RA+ positively selected. Receptors were obtained from a man aged 25 to 45 in good health.

This sequence joins TRBV5-1 and TRBJ1-1, with 8 bases lining up with TRBD1. Germline V gene sequence: CDR1 SGHRS, CDR2 YFSETQ. This CDR3 has 18 amino acids. V gave up 3 bases and J gave up 0 bases; unmatched junction bases: 13. The CDR3 loop reads CASSSRLPGQDMNTEAFF. The CDR3 DNA is TGCGCCAGCAGCTCTCGACTACCGGGACAGGACATGAACACTGAAGCTTTCTTT.

Comments on this clone: As the CDR3 is not closed by the conserved phenylalanine or tryptophan, this likely results from a read error. The limits of the CDR3 on the DNA are not certain, so only TCRdb's listed CDR3 is given. CDR3 protein: CASSLTGGSLKIPS. The gene calls are TRBV5-5 and TRBJ2-7; the table's D call, TRBD2, was not checked against the DNA. Counting both end residues, the CDR3 totals 14 amino acids. The germline gives CDR1 SGHKS, CDR2 YYEKEE (reference sequence).

The chain couples TRBV19 to TRBJ1-2, with D possibly being TRBD1 (5 bases). CDR3 length equals 15 residues. Germline CDR1 and CDR2: LNHDA and SQIVND (reference sequence). V was cut by 5 bases and J by 4 bases, with 17 bases left in between. The CDR3 spells CASSERLGTSYGYTF. CDR3 bases: TGTGCCAGTAGTGAACGGTTGGGGACCTCCTATGGCTACACCTTC.

The chain joins TRBV7-2 to TRBJ2-5; D unclear. This CDR3 comprises 12 residues. Germline-derived CDR1 and CDR2 are SGHTA and FQGNSA. V lost 3 bases to trimming and J lost 5 bases, with 7 bases between them. The chain's CDR3 is CASSFGWETQYF. Written as DNA, the CDR3 is TGTGCCAGCAGCTTCGGATGGGAGACCCAGTACTTC.

The chain uses TRBV5-1 and TRBJ2-1; 10 positions agree with TRBD2. CDR3 length equals 15 residues. The V segment lost 1 base and the J segment 9 bases; nucleotides outside the gene matches: 7. Germline V gene data show CDR1 as SGHRS and CDR2 as YFSETQ. Here the CDR3 reads CASSLRGTSEGEQFF. Written as DNA, the CDR3 is TGCGCCAGCAGCTTGCGAGGGACTAGCGAGGGTGAGCAGTTCTTC.

The chain links TRBV2 to TRBJ1-5; 7 bases line up with TRBD1. In germline, CDR1 is SNHLY, CDR2 FYNNEI. After removal of 3 bases from V and 0 bases from J, the junction contained 8 bases not matched to a gene. This CDR3 has 17 residues. The CDR3 nucleotides read TGTGCCAGCAGTGATGTGGGACAGTTTTATAGCAATCAGCCCCAGCATTTT. Translation: CASSDVGQFYSNQPQHF.

The rearrangement links TRBV5-6 to TRBJ1-1, with D possibly being TRBD1 (6 bases). The CDR3 is 15 residues long. The germline V gene has CDR1 SGHDT and CDR2 YYEEEE. Trimming pared 5 bases from V and 0 bases from J, leaving 14 bases between. The CDR3 protein is CASRIRQGMNTEAFF. In DNA, the CDR3 is TGTGCCAGCAGGATTCGGCAGGGGATGAACACTGAAGCTTTCTTT.

The V call is TRBV5-8, the J call TRBJ2-7; 8 nucleotides match TRBD1. Germline-derived CDR1 and CDR2 are SGHTS and YDEGEE. The CDR3 totals 15 residues. The trim removed 0 bases at V and 5 bases at J, leaving 7 bases unmatched. For the CDR3, the DNA is TGTGCCAGCAGCTTGGAGACAGGGGTCCCCCACGAGCAGTACTTC. It specifies CASSLETGVPHEQYF.

V is TRBV7-9 and J is TRBJ2-2; no clear D. The V gene's germline CDR1 is SEHNR and CDR2 FQNEAQ (reference sequence). This CDR3 has 12 amino acids. Trimming removed 2 bases at V and 7 bases at J, with 5 bases between. CDR3 residues: CASSLRVGELFF. In DNA, the CDR3 is TGTGCCAGCAGCTTACGGGTCGGGGAGCTGTTTTTT.

The rearrangement joins TRBV11-2 to TRBJ2-3; maybe TRBD2 (6 bases). Germline CDR1 SGHAT, CDR2 FQNNGV. This CDR3 has 15 residues. V lost 6 bases and J 2 bases, leaving 15 bases between the germline ends. The chain's CDR3 is CASSQQRAFTDTQYF. The CDR3 bases are TGTGCCAGCAGTCAACAGCGGGCGTTCACAGATACGCAGTATTTT.

V is TRBV25-1 and J is TRBJ2-1; perhaps TRBD2 as D (5 bases). Germline V gives CDR1 MGHDK, CDR2 SYGVNS. The V end was cut by 6 bases, the J end by 8 bases, with 11 bases between. The CDR3 length is 12 residues. CDR3 in amino acids: CASSTNGDEQFF. In DNA, the CDR3 is TGTGCCAGCAGCACAAACGGGGATGAGCAGTTCTTC.

This chain connects TRBV6-5 to TRBJ1-2; 7 bases fit TRBD1. V was pared by 5 bases and J by 7 bases, with 7 bases of the junction left unmatched. Germline lookup yields CDR1 MNHEY and CDR2 SVGAGI. The CDR3 sequence is 13 residues long. The CDR3 sequence is CASSMGTVGGYTF. CDR3 nucleotides: TGTGCCAGCAGTATGGGGACAGTTGGTGGCTACACCTTC.

This chain joins TRBV5-4 and TRBJ2-7; D may match TRBD1 or TRBD2 (5 bases each). CDR1 and CDR2 from the germline V gene are SGHNT and YYREEE (reference sequence). The germline V and J ends were trimmed by 4 bases and 2 bases, with 16 bases remaining between them. The CDR3 has 15 amino acids. For the CDR3, the DNA is TGTGCCAGCAGCGGGATAGTGGGGGACCCCTACGAGCAGTACTTC. Translation gives CASSGIVGDPYEQYF.

The CDR3 here is CAILSGRATTDTQYF. CDR3 coding DNA: TGTGCCATACTCAGCGGGAGGGCCACGACAGATACGCAGTATTTT. V gene TRBV10-3 combines with J gene TRBJ2-3, with TRBD2 matching over 10 bases. V trimming: 9 bases; J trimming: 3 bases; junction bases outside the gene matches: 9. The CDR3 contains 15 residues. Germline V gene lookup returns CDR1 ENHRY and CDR2 SYGVKD.

The chain employs TRBV10-1 and TRBJ2-3, with 9 positions matching TRBD2. Germline CDR1 and CDR2: WNHNN and SYGVQD (reference sequence). This CDR3 region has 14 residues. Trimming at V came to 10 bases and at J to 4 bases, leaving 9 bases not matched to a gene. The CDR3 loop is CATSGRTSPDTQYF. The CDR3 DNA is TGCGCCACCAGCGGGAGGACTTCACCAGATACGCAGTATTTT.

As to this clone: Other nucleotide sequences from this sample produce the same CDR3. The J gene is TRBJ1-1, the V gene TRBV5-1, with TRBD1 matching 8 bases. Unmatched junction bases numbered 2, after V lost 0 bases and J lost 1 base. This CDR3 has 15 residues. Germline V gene sequence: CDR1 SGHRS, CDR2 YFSETQ. The chain's CDR3 is CASSLVQGENTEAFF. In DNA form, the CDR3 reads TGCGCCAGCAGCTTGGTACAGGGGGAGAACACTGAAGCTTTCTTT.

The chain combines TRBV7-2 with TRBJ1-1, with D maybe TRBD1 (5 bases). The germline V and J ends were trimmed by 3 bases and 5 bases, with 10 bases remaining between them. From germline, CDR1 is SGHTA and CDR2 FQGNSA. CDR3 length: 13 residues. The CDR3 loop reads CASSLSGRTEAFF. The CDR3 DNA sequence: TGTGCCAGCAGCTTGTCAGGGAGAACTGAAGCTTTCTTT.

The chain recombines TRBV7-3 with TRBJ2-1, with D hard to call. The germline gives CDR1 SGHTA, CDR2 FQGTGA. Trimming took 7 bases from V and 10 from J, leaving 17 bases between them. The CDR3 runs to 13 residues. CDR3 sequence reads: CASTTAAAVEQFF. CDR3 DNA sequence: TGTGCCAGCACCACCGCGGCGGCGGTAGAGCAGTTCTTC.

The chain has TRBV28 and TRBJ2-5; D may be TRBD2 (5 bases). The CDR3 runs 13 residues. V lost 2 bases and J 9 bases, leaving 13 bases between the germline ends. Germline-derived CDR1 and CDR2 are MDHEN and SYDVKM. The DNA of the CDR3 is TGTGCCAGCAGTTTAGGGCTAGCAGCGGCCCAGTACTTC. Amino acids: CASSLGLAAAQYF.

The chain recombines TRBV5-8 with TRBJ2-3; weak D call: TRBD2 (6 bases). The germline gives CDR1 SGHTS, CDR2 YDEGEE. The CDR3 extends over 17 amino acids. The V gene lost 3 bases and the J gene lost 0 bases, with 17 bases spanning the gap. DNA of the CDR3: TGTGCCAGCAGCTCTCCTCCCCCTAGCGCCAGCACAGATACGCAGTATTTT. Its protein product is CASSSPPPSASTDTQYF.